These 31 T cell receptor beta chains share one sample of origin, sequenced in a study of cytomegalovirus exposure and HLA in healthy donors (TCRdb year 2017). Library construction relied on the immunoSEQ multiplex PCR assay. The multiplex PCR relied on a mix of 60 forward primers for TCR Vbeta segments and 13 reverse primers for TCR Jbeta segments. TCRdb obtained this table from immuneACCESS and retained in-frame rearrangements with V and J assigned. These tables miss some clones; where compared with another copy, unresolved V genes account for less than half of the shortfall, and the remainder is unexplained. In all, the sample holds 60,000 to 70,000 clones, and roughly 70% of those were seen once. The top ten hold more than 20% of the sample. What was sequenced was PBMCs. These receptors came from a man aged 45-65 years in good health and CMV-seropositive.

J is TRBJ2-5 and V is TRBV7-9; 7 bases line up with TRBD1. Germline trimming cut 5 bases from V and 3 bases from J; bases unmatched to any gene: 9. CDR3 size: 15 residues. Germline CDR1 is SEHNR and CDR2 is FQNEAQ (reference sequence). CDR3 coding DNA: TGTGCCAGCAGCGATGGTGGACAGGTTAAAGAGACCCAGTACTTC. Amino acids: CASSDGGQVKETQYF.

This chain connects TRBV7-9 to TRBJ1-6; D unresolved. The CDR3 length is 15 residues. V was cut by 10 bases and J by 3 bases, with 16 bases left in between. In germline, CDR1 is SEHNR, CDR2 FQNEAQ (reference sequence). The CDR3 nucleotides are TGTGCCACCGCGGTCTCGGGAGTCTATAATTCACCCCTCCACTTT. Residues: CATAVSGVYNSPLHF.

The CDR3 sequence is CASSVTGHSNQPQHF. CDR3 nucleotides: TGTGCCAGCAGCGTAACTGGGCACAGCAATCAGCCCCAGCATTTT. This chain joins TRBV9 and TRBJ1-5; no definite D call. This CDR3 spans 15 amino acids. The V gene lost 1 base and the J gene lost 1 base, with 9 bases spanning the gap. The germline gives CDR1 SGDLS, CDR2 YYNGEE.

The chain joins TRBV7-6 to TRBJ2-7, with D tentatively TRBD1 (5 bases). Germline V CDR1 and CDR2: SGHVS, FNYEAQ. V shed 5 bases and J shed 1 base, with 18 bases lying between them. The CDR3 is 16 residues long. The CDR3 region has the DNA TGTGCCAGCAGCGATCAGACAGACAACCTTTCCTACGAGCAGTACTTC. Translated: CASSDQTDNLSYEQYF. The full variable domain, with the rest looked up from reference TRBV7-6 and TRBJ2-7, is GAGVSQSPRYKVTKRGQDVALRCDPISGHVSLYWYRQALGQGPEFLTYFNYEAQQDKSGLPNDRFSAERPEGSISTLTIQRTEQRDSAMYRCASSDQTDNLSYEQYFGPGTRLTVT.

This sequence joins TRBV23-1 and TRBJ1-3, with TRBD1 identical over 7 bases. TRBV23-1 is reported as an ORF; its role is uncertain. This CDR3 region has 16 residues. V shed 1 base, J shed 0 bases, and the junction held 3 bases outside the gene matches. In nucleotides, the CDR3 is TGCGCCAGCAGTCAATACAGGGGCCTCTCTGGAAACACCATATATTTT. As protein: CASSQYRGLSGNTIYF.

J is TRBJ2-1 and V is TRBV15, with TRBD2 matching 7 bases. The V segment lost 0 bases and the J segment 7 bases; nucleotides outside the gene matches: 15. This CDR3 is built from 18 residues. Germline V gives CDR1 LNHNV, CDR2 YYDKDF (reference sequence). In DNA form, the CDR3 reads TGTGCCACCAGCAGAGATCCCCCCACCCCACTGCGGGAGAATGAGCAGTTCTTC. It specifies CATSRDPPTPLRENEQFF.

In its sample, this clone was seen a few times. This rearrangement joins TRBV30 to TRBJ2-2; D remains unclear. CDR1 is GTSNPN, CDR2 SVGIG, per germline (reference sequence). This CDR3 spans 15 amino acids. The V end lost 3 bases, the J end lost 0 bases, and 11 bases lay between the germline ends. The CDR3 is CAWSDFLPNTGELFF. The CDR3 coding sequence is TGTGCCTGGAGCGACTTTTTGCCGAACACCGGGGAGCTGTTTTTT.

The rearrangement uses TRBV7-8 and TRBJ1-1, with TRBD1 identical over 11 bases. The V segment lost 3 bases and the J segment 5 bases; nucleotides outside the gene matches: 5. Germline V gene sequence: CDR1 SGHVS, CDR2 FQNEAQ. CDR3 length: 15 residues. DNA of the CDR3: TGTGCCAGCAGCTTCCGCGGACAGGGGGCAACTGAAGCTTTCTTT. This sequence encodes CASSFRGQGATEAFF.

The CDR3 bases are TGTGCCAGCAGCCAACTTACTAGCGGGAGTCGTGAGCAGTTCTTC. The encoded protein is CASSQLTSGSREQFF. The gene calls are TRBV4-2 and TRBJ2-1; 11 nucleotides match TRBD2. Germline V gene data show CDR1 as LGHNA and CDR2 as YNFKEQ. Germline trimming cut 2 bases from V and 9 bases from J; bases unmatched to any gene: 6. CDR3 length equals 15 residues.

This sequence joins TRBV9 and TRBJ2-5; TRBD1 agrees at 8 bases. With 0 bases clipped from V and 11 bases from J, the junction kept 12 bases outside the gene matches. CDR3 length: 15 amino acids. CDR1 and CDR2 (germline): SGDLS, YYNGEE. CDR3 loop: CASSVEGSGGREQYF. The CDR3, as DNA: TGTGCCAGCAGCGTAGAGGGCTCAGGGGGCCGGGAGCAGTACTTC.

The rearrangement uses TRBV25-1 and TRBJ2-2, with unresolved D. This CDR3 contains 14 residues. Trimming removed 4 bases from V and 4 bases from J, with 10 bases in between. Germline values: CDR1 MGHDK, CDR2 SYGVNS. CDR3 nucleotide sequence: TGTGCCAGCAGTGGCCCAGGTATCACCGGGGAGCTGTTTTTT. Translation: CASSGPGITGELFF.

The chain uses TRBV5-1 and TRBJ2-7; 8 positions match TRBD1. CDR1 and CDR2 from the germline V gene are SGHRS and YFSETQ. The CDR3 length is 15 residues. J was trimmed by 1 base and V by 4 bases; bases with no gene match: 7. The CDR3 DNA reads as TGCGCCAGCAGCCCCGGGACAGGAGTTTCCTACGAGCAGTACTTC. Amino acids: CASSPGTGVSYEQYF.

The chain uses TRBV27 and TRBJ2-3; 8 nucleotides align to TRBD2. CDR3 length equals 15 residues. V dropped 2 bases and J dropped 4; count of bases not matched to a gene: 5. From germline, CDR1 is MNHEY and CDR2 SMNVEV (reference sequence). The CDR3 region is CASSLGTRMADTQYF. CDR3 in DNA: TGTGCCAGCAGTTTAGGGACTAGAATGGCAGATACGCAGTATTTT.

The gene calls are TRBV28 and TRBJ2-7; possible D gene TRBD2, 6 bases. V was shortened by 2 bases and J by 0 bases, with 20 bases between the two germline ends. Germline V lookup: CDR1 MDHEN, CDR2 SYDVKM. The CDR3 spans 18 residues. The CDR3: CASSLPNSKGGFSYEQYF. The CDR3 nucleotides are TGTGCCAGCAGTTTACCCAATTCTAAGGGAGGATTCTCCTACGAGCAGTACTTC.

The CDR3 DNA reads TGTGCCAGCAGCTTGCCTGGGACAGCTCAAAACACCATATATTTT. As protein: CASSLPGTAQNTIYF. The V call is TRBV5-4, the J call TRBJ1-3, with TRBD1 identical over 7 bases. Germline-derived CDR1 and CDR2 are SGHNT and YYREEE (reference sequence). V was pared by 1 base and J by 6 bases, with 7 bases of the junction left unmatched. CDR3 size: 15 residues. The entire variable domain, with the rest obtained from reference TRBV5-4 and TRBJ1-3, is as follows: ETGVTQSPTHLIKTRGQQVTLRCSSQSGHNTVSWYQQALGQGPQFIFQYYREEENGRGNFPPRFSGLQFPNYSSELNVNALELDDSALYLCASSLPGTAQNTIYFGEGSWLTVV.

This chain links TRBV7-8 with TRBJ1-5; 8 bases map to TRBD1. The trim removed 0 bases at V and 7 bases at J, leaving 5 bases unmatched. Germline V CDR1 and CDR2: SGHVS, FQNEAQ. The CDR3 covers 15 residues. The CDR3 region is CASSLADRGWQPQHF. CDR3 bases: TGTGCCAGCAGCTTAGCAGACAGGGGTTGGCAGCCCCAGCATTTT.

The chain has TRBV7-6 and TRBJ2-2; D is unclear. This CDR3 comprises 14 residues. Germline CDR1 and CDR2: SGHVS and FNYEAQ. The V end lost 1 base, the J end lost 3 bases, and 6 bases lay between the germline ends. The CDR3 DNA reads as TGTGCCAGCAGCTTAGGTTCCGACACCGGGGAGCTGTTTTTT. It encodes CASSLGSDTGELFF.

For this clone: At one end the junction does not follow the germline gene, possibly because of a read error. The same CDR3 arises from other DNA sequences in this sample as well. The J gene is TRBJ1-6, the V gene TRBV4-3; D perhaps matches TRBD1 (6 bases). The germline CDR1 and CDR2 sequences are LGHNA and YSLEER. There are 18 residues in the CDR3. The CDR3 sequence is CASSQDTLAGAYNSPLHF. CDR3 DNA sequence: TGCGCCAGCAGCCAAGATACGCTGGCAGGGGCCTATAATTCCCCCCTCCACTTT.

The chain couples TRBV28 to TRBJ1-1; D is undetermined. This CDR3 has 14 residues. Trimming stripped 3 bases from V and 0 bases from J, with 8 bases between. The germline gives CDR1 MDHEN, CDR2 SYDVKM. CDR3 amino acids: CASSLVQMNTEAFF. The CDR3 region has the DNA TGTGCCAGCAGTTTGGTACAGATGAACACTGAAGCTTTCTTT.

V and J are TRBV30 and TRBJ1-3; unclear D gene. Trimming removed 3 bases at V and 2 bases at J, with 11 bases between. The CDR3 is 14 residues long. Germline loops: CDR1 GTSNPN, CDR2 SVGIG (reference sequence). The CDR3 region has the DNA TGTGCCTGGAGGATCGGAGCTCCTGGAAACACCATATATTTT. Amino acid sequence: CAWRIGAPGNTIYF.

This clone was seen only a few times. The chain links TRBV4-3 to TRBJ1-1, with D possibly TRBD1 on 6 matching bases. The V end was cut by 1 base, the J end by 14 bases, with 17 bases between. Per germline, CDR1 LGHNA and CDR2 YSLEER. The CDR3 is made up of 13 amino acids. CDR3 sequence reads: CASSQAGVQGSFF. In nucleotides, the CDR3 is TGCGCCAGCAGCCAAGCAGGCGTACAGGGCTCCTTCTTT.

CDR3 sequence: CASSSEGYEQYF. The CDR3 bases are TGTGCCAGCAGTTCGGAGGGATACGAGCAGTACTTC. The chain recombines TRBV5-4 with TRBJ2-7; possible D gene TRBD2, 6 bases. The CDR3 has 12 residues. V lost 5 bases, J lost 4 bases, and 10 bases lay in between. Germline CDR1 is SGHNT and CDR2 is YYREEE (reference sequence). The complete variable domain, with remaining parts taken from reference TRBV5-4 and TRBJ2-7, reads ETGVTQSPTHLIKTRGQQVTLRCSSQSGHNTVSWYQQALGQGPQFIFQYYREEENGRGNFPPRFSGLQFPNYSSELNVNALELDDSALYLCASSSEGYEQYFGPGTRLTVT.

This clone was seen just once. CDR3 residues: CASSDRLAGANVLTF. The CDR3 nucleotides read TGTGCCAGCAGTGACAGATTAGCCGGGGCCAACGTCCTGACTTTC. The genes are TRBV2 and TRBJ2-6; D is undetermined. CDR1 is SNHLY, CDR2 FYNNEI, per germline. The CDR3 is made up of 15 amino acids. With 3 bases removed from V and 4 bases from J, the gap between germline ends came to 10 bases.

The rearrangement links TRBV11-2 to TRBJ2-7; TRBD1 aligns across 8 bases. After removal of 3 bases from V and 5 bases from J, the junction contained 9 bases not matched to a gene. The length of the CDR3 is 15 residues. The germline CDR1 and CDR2 sequences are SGHAT and FQNNGV. The CDR3 coding sequence is TGTGCCAGCAGCTTCCTCGGACAGGGCGGGAACGAGCAGTACTTC. It codes for CASSFLGQGGNEQYF.

The rearrangement uses TRBV10-2 and TRBJ1-2, with no clear D. Trimming pared 3 bases from V and 1 base from J, leaving 15 bases between. The CDR3 consists of 16 residues. CDR1 and CDR2 from the germline V gene are WSHSY and SAAADI. The CDR3 region is CASSERDLTLNYGYTF. DNA for the CDR3: TGCGCCAGCAGTGAAAGAGACTTAACCCTTAACTATGGCTACACCTTC.

This chain links TRBV29-1 with TRBJ2-1, with 13 bases identical to TRBD2. Germline loops: CDR1 SQVTM, CDR2 ANQGSEA. The CDR3 is 16 amino acids. J lost 0 bases, V lost 5 bases, and 4 bases had no gene match. The CDR3 DNA sequence: TGCAGCGTTCAGGGACTAGCGGGACTCTCCTACAATGAGCAGTTCTTC. This sequence encodes CSVQGLAGLSYNEQFF.

The chain combines TRBV6-1 with TRBJ1-2; D remains unclear. Trimming removed 4 bases at V and 5 bases at J, with 11 bases between. Germline V gene sequence: CDR1 MNHNS, CDR2 SASEGT. The CDR3 loop spans 13 amino acids. The CDR3 loop is CASSAGSLYGYTF. In nucleotides, the CDR3 is TGTGCCAGCAGTGCCGGGAGTCTTTATGGCTACACCTTC.

This clone has a handful of counts. CDR3: CASSTESLSGNTIYF. DNA for the CDR3: TGTGCCAGTAGTACGGAGAGCCTCTCTGGAAACACCATATATTTT. The chain uses TRBV19 and TRBJ1-3; D not certain. Germline loops: CDR1 LNHDA, CDR2 SQIVND (reference sequence). The V end was cut by 4 bases, the J end by 0 bases, with 10 bases between. The CDR3 is made up of 15 amino acids.

This chain uses TRBV13 with TRBJ2-1; TRBD2 is a possible D gene (6 bases). V lost 5 bases to trimming and J lost 0 bases, with 14 bases between them. From germline, CDR1 is PRHDT and CDR2 FYEKMQ (reference sequence). This CDR3 has 16 amino acids. This chain's CDR3 is CASSPEGRSSYNEQFF. In nucleotides, the CDR3 is TGTGCCAGCAGCCCGGAGGGGAGAAGCTCCTACAATGAGCAGTTCTTC.

The V gene is TRBV7-9, the J gene TRBJ1-2; 9 bases fit TRBD1. Trimming cost V 6 bases and J 0 bases; bases outside gene matches: 5. The CDR3 extends over 15 amino acids. Germline V gene sequence: CDR1 SEHNR, CDR2 FQNEAQ (reference sequence). The CDR3 loop is CASRGQGTANYGYTF. For the CDR3, the DNA is TGTGCCAGCAGGGGACAGGGTACGGCTAACTATGGCTACACCTTC.

This rearrangement joins TRBV29-1 to TRBJ1-1, with a possible D match to TRBD1 (5 bases). V lost 4 bases to trimming and J lost 4 bases, with 13 bases between them. The germline V gene has CDR1 SQVTM and CDR2 ANQGSEA. The CDR3 consists of 13 residues. Here the CDR3 reads CSVGGRGSTEAFF. CDR3 sequence (DNA): TGCAGCGTTGGGGGACGGGGGAGCACTGAAGCTTTCTTT.